Listed here are 10 T cell receptor beta chains from one sample, sequenced in a study of blood T cell repertoires in COVID-19. Assay used: immunoSEQ multiplex PCR; TCRdb lists only in-frame clones, some missing. Of around 300,000 clones in the sample, 89% were seen once. Specimen: peripheral blood. The receptors were gathered from a man between 45 and 60 years old with acute or convalescent COVID-19.

The chain is built from TRBV9 and TRBJ1-1; D ambiguous. The CDR3 consists of 14 residues. Trimming cost V 2 bases and J 3 bases, with 11 bases left between them. Per the germline V gene, CDR1 is SGDLS and CDR2 is YYNGEE. The CDR3 bases are TGTGCCAGCAGCGTCGCGGCAACCTACACTGAAGCTTTCTTT. Its protein is CASSVAATYTEAFF.

The rearrangement uses TRBV9 and TRBJ1-2; 9 bases are shared with TRBD1. J lost 3 bases, V lost 3 bases, and 12 bases had no gene match. The CDR3 consists of 17 residues. CDR1 is SGDLS, CDR2 YYNGEE, per germline. As DNA, the CDR3 is TGTGCCAGCAGCGCATCCCGGGACAGGGATCCATACTATGGCTACACCTTC. This translates into CASSASRDRDPYYGYTF.

The chain couples TRBV7-3 to TRBJ2-3; TRBD2 is a possible D gene (6 bases). This CDR3 contains 16 residues. Germline V lookup: CDR1 SGHTA, CDR2 FQGTGA. Trimming removed 5 bases from V and 0 bases from J, with 15 bases in between. The CDR3 bases are TGTGCCAGCAGCCAAGTGGGCGGGGTAAGCACAGATACGCAGTATTTT. It encodes CASSQVGGVSTDTQYF.

This chain joins TRBV3-1 (or the pseudogene TRBV3-2) and TRBJ1-1, with 9 bases matching TRBD1. The CDR3 covers 13 residues. Germline CDR1 LGHDT, CDR2 YNNKEL (reference sequence). V trimming: 4 bases; J trimming: 6 bases; junction bases outside the gene matches: 3. The CDR3: CASSPRDRAEAFF. Written as DNA, the CDR3 is TGTGCCAGCAGCCCCCGGGACAGGGCTGAAGCTTTCTTT.

The chain joins TRBV20-1 to TRBJ1-2; D gene unclear. This CDR3 spans 10 amino acids. Trimming removed 6 bases from V and 4 bases from J, with 6 bases in between. Germline lookup yields CDR1 DFQATT and CDR2 SNEGSKA (reference sequence). Here the CDR3 DNA reads TGCAGTGCCATGGCCTATGGCTACACCTTC. Translation: CSAMAYGYTF.

The rearrangement links TRBV3-1 (or the pseudogene TRBV3-2) to TRBJ1-5; TRBD1 agrees at 7 bases. The ends lost 5 bases at V and 0 bases at J; junction bases unmatched: 4. Germline lookup yields CDR1 LGHDT and CDR2 YNNKEL (reference sequence). The CDR3 spans 15 residues. This CDR3 reads CASSLGQHSNQPQHF. The CDR3 coding sequence is TGTGCCAGCAGCTTGGGACAGCATAGCAATCAGCCCCAGCATTTT.

In nucleotides, the CDR3 is TGTGCCAGCAGTGAATTTAAGGGGTCCGGTGAAAAACTGTTTTTT. This sequence encodes CASSEFKGSGEKLFF. The chain is built from TRBV25-1 and TRBJ1-4; D possibly corresponds to TRBD1 (5 bases). V was cut by 1 base and J by 7 bases, with 13 bases left in between. CDR1 and CDR2 (germline): MGHDK, SYGVNS. CDR3 length: 15 residues.

In its sample, this clone was seen once. The chain recombines TRBV19 with TRBJ2-7, with 8 bases matching TRBD2. Germline CDR1 reads LNHDA; CDR2 reads SQIVND (reference sequence). After removal of 3 bases from V and 0 bases from J, the junction contained 16 bases not matched to a gene. The CDR3 extends over 19 amino acids. The CDR3 loop reads CASSMLANGGAWSSYEQYF. The CDR3 bases are TGTGCCAGTAGTATGCTGGCGAACGGGGGGGCGTGGAGCTCCTACGAGCAGTACTTC.

The rearrangement joins TRBV27 to TRBJ2-1, with D tentatively TRBD1 (6 bases). V shed 5 bases and J shed 2 bases, with 13 bases lying between them. The V gene's germline CDR1 is MNHEY and CDR2 SMNVEV (reference sequence). The CDR3 length is 15 residues. The CDR3 protein is CASSLRGPTYNEQFF. The CDR3 DNA sequence: TGTGCCAGCAGTCTCAGGGGTCCCACCTACAATGAGCAGTTCTTC.

The chain carries TRBV11-3 and TRBJ2-6, with D unresolved. Trimming removed 0 bases from V and 1 base from J, with 7 bases in between. The CDR3 has 16 residues. Germline V lookup: CDR1 SGHNT, CDR2 YENEEA. The CDR3 coding sequence is TGTGCCAGCAGCTTAGATTACAGATCTGGGGCCAACGTCCTGACTTTC. Its protein is CASSLDYRSGANVLTF.